A single sample gave rise to the 4 T cell receptor beta chains below, sequenced in a study of CD8+ T cells in alopecia areata. Treatment given: oral pan-JAK inhibitor, 5-10 mg twice daily. After isolation, RNA underwent reverse transcription to generate cDNA as the sequencing template. TCRdb's table, derived via immunoSEQ multiplex PCR, lists solely in-frame clones and lacks some. This sample has 200,000 to 250,000 clones; approximately 38% occur once, and the top ten carry just under 0.5%. The sequenced sample was CD4+ T cells sorted from blood, obtained at roughly week 30, from a patient treated with tofacitinib. The receptors shown here come from a human donor with alopecia areata.

The chain joins TRBV29-1 to TRBJ1-1, with 9 bases that match TRBD1. The CDR3 is made up of 14 amino acids. Germline CDR1 SQVTM, CDR2 ANQGSEA. J was trimmed by 7 bases and V by 0 bases; bases with no gene match: 6. Here the CDR3 reads CSVEERGQGSEAFF. The CDR3 nucleotides are TGCAGCGTTGAAGAGAGGGGACAGGGAAGTGAAGCTTTCTTT.

This clone was seen more than once but under ten times. The chain couples TRBV30 to TRBJ1-2; D is undetermined. Trimming cost V 4 bases and J 0 bases, with 6 bases left between them. The germline gives CDR1 GTSNPN, CDR2 SVGIG (reference sequence). This CDR3 is built from 12 residues. CDR3 in amino acids: CAWTAANYGYTF. DNA for the CDR3: TGTGCCTGGACAGCCGCTAACTATGGCTACACCTTC.

This rearrangement joins TRBV5-1 to TRBJ2-7; D not certain. This CDR3 has 9 residues. Germline-derived CDR1 and CDR2 are SGHRS and YFSETQ. This CDR3 is CPPSYEQYF. In DNA, the CDR3 is TGCCCCCCTTCCTACGAGCAGTACTTC.

This clone has a single count. The V call is TRBV2, the J call TRBJ2-3, with 7 bases that match TRBD1. CDR3 length: 17 residues. J was trimmed by 1 base and V by 6 bases; bases with no gene match: 13. Germline CDR1 SNHLY, CDR2 FYNNEI. CDR3 sequence: CASRRKGDSQGTDTQYF. CDR3 sequence (DNA): TGTGCCAGCAGGAGAAAGGGGGACAGTCAAGGCACAGATACGCAGTATTTT.